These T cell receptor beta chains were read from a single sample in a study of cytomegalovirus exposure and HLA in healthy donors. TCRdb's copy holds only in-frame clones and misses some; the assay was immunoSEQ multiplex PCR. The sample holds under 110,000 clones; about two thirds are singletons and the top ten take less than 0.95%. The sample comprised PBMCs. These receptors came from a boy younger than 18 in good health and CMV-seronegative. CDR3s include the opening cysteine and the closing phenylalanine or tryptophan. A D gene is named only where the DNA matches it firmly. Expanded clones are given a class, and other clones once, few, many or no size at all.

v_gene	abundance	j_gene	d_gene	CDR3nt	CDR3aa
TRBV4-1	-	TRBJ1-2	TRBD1	TGCGCCAGCAGCCACGGACAGGGAGGCAGCTATGGCTACACCTTC	CASSHGQGGSYGYTF
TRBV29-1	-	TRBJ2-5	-	TGCAGCGTTGAAGGTGGGGCATCCCCAGAGACCCAGTACTTC	CSVEGGASPETQYF
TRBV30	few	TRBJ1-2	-	TGTGCCTGGAGCCCAGGGCTCTCGGGCTACACCTTC	CAWSPGLSGYTF
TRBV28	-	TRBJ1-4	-	TGTGCCAGCAGTCAGACAAACCCCAGAGAAAAACTGTTTTTT	CASSQTNPREKLFF
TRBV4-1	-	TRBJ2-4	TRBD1	TGCGCCAGCAGCCAGCTAGACAGGGCACGAATTCAGTACTTC	CASSQLDRARIQYF
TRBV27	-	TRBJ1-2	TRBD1	TGTGCCAGCAGTCAGGGGGCCACCCCCGGAGGCTACACCTTC	CASSQGATPGGYTF
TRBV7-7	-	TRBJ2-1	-	TGTGCTAGCAGCTTAGAGCAGGGAAACTACAATGAGCAGTTCTTC	CASSLEQGNYNEQFF
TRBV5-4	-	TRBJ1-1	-	TGTGCCAGCAGCTTGCGCGCAGGGAACACTGAAGCTTTCTTT	CASSLRAGNTEAFF
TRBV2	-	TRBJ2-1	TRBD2	TGTGCCAGTTTGGGACTAGCGGAACTTAATGAGCAGTTCTTC	CASLGLAELNEQFF
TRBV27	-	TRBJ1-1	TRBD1	TGTGCCAGCAGATTACAGGGGGCGTGGACTGAAGCTTTCTTT	CASRLQGAWTEAFF
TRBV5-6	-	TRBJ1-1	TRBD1	TGTGCCAGCAGCCCAATACAGGGGGCGGACACTGAAGCTTTCTTT	CASSPIQGADTEAFF
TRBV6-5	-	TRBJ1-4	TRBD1	TGTGCCAGCAGTTCGGGACAGATTAATGAAAAACTGTTTTTT	CASSSGQINEKLFF
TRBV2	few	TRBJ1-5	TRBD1	TGTGCCAGCAGAGGGTCGGGACAGAGCAATCAGCCCCAGCATTTT	CASRGSGQSNQPQHF
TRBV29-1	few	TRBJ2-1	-	TGCGGCTCCTCTAGGGGGATAAATGAGCAGTTCTTC	CGSSRGINEQFF
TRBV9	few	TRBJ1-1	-	TGTGCCAGCAGCTCCCGCGTAACTGAAGCTTTCTTT	CASSSRVTEAFF
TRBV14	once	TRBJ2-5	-	TGTGCCAGCAGCCAAGGACTACAAGAGACCCAGTACTTC	CASSQGLQETQYF